The 4 T cell receptor beta chains below all came from one sample that was sequenced in a study of OX40 agonist ivuxolimab in advanced cancers. This table comes from immunoSEQ multiplex PCR, and its TCRdb copy is limited to in-frame clones, with some not included. The profile shows about 23,000 clones, around 80% of them singletons. The sample in question was CD4+ or CD8+ T cells sorted from blood, obtained in a trial of the OX40 agonist ivuxolimab. The source is an adult with an advanced solid tumor such as melanoma, head and neck, liver or kidney cancer.

The chain is built from TRBV27 and TRBJ1-3; 9 nucleotides agree with TRBD2. The tail of the sequence fits TRBJ2-2 better, so the J call may be wrong. Germline V gene lookup returns CDR1 MNHEY and CDR2 SMNVEV (reference sequence). The CDR3 covers 14 residues. The CDR3 DNA sequence: TGTGCCAGCAGTTATCTAGCGGGGACCGGGGAGCTGTTTTTT. This sequence encodes CASSYLAGTGELFF.

This chain links TRBV4-3 with TRBJ1-2; 9 nucleotides match TRBD1. The germline CDR1 and CDR2 sequences are LGHNA and YSLEER. This CDR3 has 15 amino acids. The trim removed 1 base at V and 4 bases at J, leaving 4 bases unmatched. CDR3: CASSQVGTGLYGYTF. In DNA form, the CDR3 reads TGCGCCAGCAGCCAAGTCGGGACAGGGCTCTATGGCTACACCTTC.

This clone was counted only a few times. This chain links TRBV9 with TRBJ2-1; D might be TRBD2 (6 bases). Deletions cut 0 bases from V and 5 bases from J, with 15 bases between. CDR3 size: 16 residues. CDR1 SGDLS and CDR2 YYNGEE come from the germline V gene. CDR3: CASSVGGRQVHNEQFF. In DNA, the CDR3 is TGTGCCAGCAGCGTAGGTGGGAGGCAGGTGCACAATGAGCAGTTCTTC.

As to this clone: Other DNA sequences within the sample encode an identical CDR3. The chain links TRBV6-5 to TRBJ2-7; D is uncertain. The CDR3 has 11 amino acids. Trimming pared 0 bases from V and 6 bases from J, leaving 3 bases between. Germline-derived CDR1 and CDR2 are MNHEY and SVGAGI. The CDR3 protein is CASSYSGEQYF. The CDR3 DNA reads TGTGCCAGCAGTTACTCGGGCGAGCAGTACTTC.